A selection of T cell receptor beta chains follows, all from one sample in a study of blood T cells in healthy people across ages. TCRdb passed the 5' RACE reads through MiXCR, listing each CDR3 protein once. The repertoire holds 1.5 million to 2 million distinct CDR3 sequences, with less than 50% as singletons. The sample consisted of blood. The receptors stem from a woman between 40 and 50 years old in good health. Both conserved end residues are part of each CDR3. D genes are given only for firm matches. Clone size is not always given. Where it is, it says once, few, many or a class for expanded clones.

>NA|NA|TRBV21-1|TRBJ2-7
TGTGCCAGCAGCAACTCTGGCCAGGGCCCTCTCGACGAGCAGTACTTC
CASSNSGQGPLDEQYF
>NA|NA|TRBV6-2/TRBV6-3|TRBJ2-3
TGTGCCAGCACCAGAGCTACTACCGCAAGCACAGATACGCAGTATTTT
CASTRATTASTDTQYF
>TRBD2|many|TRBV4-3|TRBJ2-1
TGCGCCAGCAGCCCCCGAGGGGCGGGGGGATACAATGAGCAGTTCTTC
CASSPRGAGGYNEQFF
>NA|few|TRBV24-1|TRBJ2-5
TGTGCCACCAGTGATCCCACGACTGGTAAAGAGACCCAGTACTTC
CATSDPTTGKETQYF
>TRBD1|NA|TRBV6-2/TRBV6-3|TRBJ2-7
TGTGCCAGCAGTCATAAAACCGGGACAGGGGATCACGAGCAGTACTTC
CASSHKTGTGDHEQYF
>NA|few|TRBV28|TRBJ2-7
TGTGCCAGCGGGGTGGGTGGGCTTGGAAGATTCTACGAGCAGTACTTC
CASGVGGLGRFYEQYF
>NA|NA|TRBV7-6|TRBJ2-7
TGTGCCAGCAGCGACCCCGGGCAGGGCTACGAGCAGTACTTC
CASSDPGQGYEQYF
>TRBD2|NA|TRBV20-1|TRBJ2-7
TGCAGTGCCGTGACTAGCGGGGGGGCGGGATACGAGCAGTACTTC
CSAVTSGGAGYEQYF
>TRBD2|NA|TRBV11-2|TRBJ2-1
TGTGCCAGCAGCCCGTCTAGCGGGGGGGCCCGGGGGTATGAGCAGTTCTTC
CASSPSSGGARGYEQFF
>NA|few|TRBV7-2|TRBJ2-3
TGTGCCAGCAGCTTAGAAACAAGGGGGGATACGCAGTATTTT
CASSLETRGDTQYF
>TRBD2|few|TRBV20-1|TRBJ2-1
TGCAGTGCCAGAGAGGGCGGGGGGATTGGTGAGCAGTTCTTC
CSAREGGGIGEQFF
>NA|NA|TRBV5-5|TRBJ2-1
TGTGCCAGCAGCTACCGACAGCAACATTCCTACAATGAGCAGTTCTTC
CASSYRQQHSYNEQFF
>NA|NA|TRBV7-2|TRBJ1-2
TGTGCCAGCAGCTTAGGGGGCTGGGATGGCTACACCTTC
CASSLGGWDGYTF
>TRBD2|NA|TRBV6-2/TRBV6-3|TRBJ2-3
TGTGCCAGCAGTTTGGATCTTGCGGGGGAGCTCACAGATACGCAGTATTTT
CASSLDLAGELTDTQYF
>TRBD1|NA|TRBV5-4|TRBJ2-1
TGTGCCAGCAGCTGGACAGGGGACGATGAGCAGTTCTTC
CASSWTGDDEQFF
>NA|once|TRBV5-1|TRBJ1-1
TGCGCCAACAGCTCTGGGAGCCTCAGGGGCCATGAAGCTTTCTTT
CANSSGSLRGHEAFF
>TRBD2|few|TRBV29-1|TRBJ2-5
TGCAGCGTTGTAGCGGGGGCCGGTGAGACCCAGTACTTC
CSVVAGAGETQYF
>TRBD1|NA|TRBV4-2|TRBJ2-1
TGTGCCAGCAGCCAAGATCAGGGACAGGGCACGTTCTTC
CASSQDQGQGTFF
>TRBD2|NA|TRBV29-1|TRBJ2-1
TGCAGCGTTGACCGCGCGGGGGATTGGGATGAGAAGTTCTTC
CSVDRAGDWDEKFF
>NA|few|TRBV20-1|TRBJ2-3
TGCAGTGCTAGGCGGACAGACACTAGCACAGATACGCAGTATTTT
CSARRTDTSTDTQYF
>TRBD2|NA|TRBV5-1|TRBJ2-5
TGCGCCAGCAGTCAAACCGGGAGGGCACAAGAGACCCAGTACTTC
CASSQTGRAQETQYF
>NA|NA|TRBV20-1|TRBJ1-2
TGCAGTGCTTACGAATATGGCTACACCTTC
CSAYEYGYTF
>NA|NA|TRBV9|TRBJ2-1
TGTGCCAGCAGCAACAGGGACATCAATGAGCAGTTCTTC
CASSNRDINEQFF
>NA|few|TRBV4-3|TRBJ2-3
TGCGCCAGCAGCCACGGGCCAGGCGTCACAGATACGCAGTATTTT
CASSHGPGVTDTQYF
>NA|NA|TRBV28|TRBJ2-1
TGTGCCAGTACCAACGGGATATACAATGAGCAGTTCTTC
CASTNGIYNEQFF